This T cell receptor beta chain was identified during a study of spatial heterogeneity in lung cancer. The overall study: In raw reads, more than 8.5 appearances on average were recorded for each unique TCR and UMI combination.

The study's findings and limits: Ubiquitous expanded tumor TCRs showed up in blood more at resection than follow-up.

Time point specified: sample taken at primary tumor resection. Whole RNA obtained from tumor, nontumor lung or frozen PBMC underwent sequencing without sorting. Untreated early-stage non-small cell lung cancer patients, roughly 75 in total, were the donors. As concerns this clonotype: Its cognate antigen is unknown.

V gave up 4 bases and J gave up 7 bases, with 14 bases separating them. There are 15 residues in the CDR3. Per germline, CDR1 MDHEN and CDR2 SYDVKM. Individual TCR cDNA molecules each bore their own unique molecular identifier. TCRdb processed the 5' RACE reads anew with MiXCR; each CDR3 protein has one entry. The sample has under 100,000 distinct CDR3 sequences, approximately 8.5% seen once. The chain couples TRBV28 to TRBJ1-6; D ambiguous. Sample: PBMCs, taken at surgery. This TCR was recovered from a male donor with early-stage non-small cell lung cancer. The CDR3 protein is CASSSPGLGNSPLHF. In DNA, the CDR3 is TGTGCCAGCAGTTCTCCGGGGTTGGGGAATTCACCCCTCCACTTT.